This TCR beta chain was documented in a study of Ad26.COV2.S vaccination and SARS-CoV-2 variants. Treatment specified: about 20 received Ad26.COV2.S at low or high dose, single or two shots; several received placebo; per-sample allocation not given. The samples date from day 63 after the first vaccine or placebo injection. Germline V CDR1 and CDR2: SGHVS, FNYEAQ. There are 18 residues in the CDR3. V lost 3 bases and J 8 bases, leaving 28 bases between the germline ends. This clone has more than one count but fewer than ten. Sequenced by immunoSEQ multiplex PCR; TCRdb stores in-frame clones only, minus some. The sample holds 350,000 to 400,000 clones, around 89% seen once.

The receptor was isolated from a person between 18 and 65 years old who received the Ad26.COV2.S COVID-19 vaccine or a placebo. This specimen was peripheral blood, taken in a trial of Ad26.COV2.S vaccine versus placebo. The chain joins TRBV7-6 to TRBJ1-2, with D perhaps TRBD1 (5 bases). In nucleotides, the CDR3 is TGTGCCAGCAGCTTCTCGTCCGACTTGACAGAGACCGAGGCGGGCTACACCTTC. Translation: CASSFSSDLTETEAGYTF. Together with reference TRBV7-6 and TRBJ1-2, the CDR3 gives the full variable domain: GAGVSQSPRYKVTKRGQDVALRCDPISGHVSLYWYRQALGQGPEFLTYFNYEAQQDKSGLPNDRFSAERPEGSISTLTIQRTEQRDSAMYRCASSFSSDLTETEAGYTFGSGTRLTVV.